The rows below give T cell receptor beta chains drawn from one sample of a study of T cells in localized non-small cell lung cancer. The protocol was immunoSEQ multiplex PCR, while the TCRdb copy is restricted to in-frame clones and leaves out a portion. In the table there are some 22,000 clones, around 84% of which are singletons. The sequencing used peripheral blood, collected before any cancer treatment. Every receptor here comes from a man aged 35-75 years with stage I lung adenocarcinoma. Each CDR3 is given with its conserved first and last residue. The D gene is left open where the match is weak. Only some rows state a clone size, as once, few, many or a class for expanded clones.

TRBV19	NA	TRBJ2-3	15	NA	TGTGCCAGTAGTAGGGCGGCTACTAGCACAGATACGCAGTATTTT	CASSRAATSTDTQYF
TRBV10-2	TRBD1	TRBJ2-2	14	NA	TGCGCCAGCACATCGGACAGGGTTACCGGGGAGCTGTTTTTT	CASTSDRVTGELFF
TRBV5-6	NA	TRBJ1-6	15	once	TGTGCCAGCAGCTTTCGACAGAACTATAATTCACCCCTCCACTTT	CASSFRQNYNSPLHF
TRBV4-2	TRBD2	TRBJ2-3	15	NA	TGTGCCAGCAGCCAAGCCCTAGCGGCGACAGATACGCAGTATTTT	CASSQALAATDTQYF
TRBV28	TRBD1	TRBJ2-1	14	NA	TGTGCCAGCAGCCCCCTAGGGACAGTATCTGAGCAGTTCTTC	CASSPLGTVSEQFF
TRBV7-6	NA	TRBJ1-5	14	NA	TGTGCCAGCAGCTTAGATGCAGGGCCTCAGCCCCAGCATTTT	CASSLDAGPQPQHF
TRBV7-9	TRBD2	TRBJ2-5	15	NA	TGTGCCAGCAGCTCCCAACTAGCGGGGGTAGAGACCCAGTACTTC	CASSSQLAGVETQYF
TRBV4-3	NA	TRBJ1-5	17	NA	TGCGCCAGCAGCCAAGATCTGGGGGCCCACCTCAATCAGCCCCAGCATTTT	CASSQDLGAHLNQPQHF
TRBV20-1	NA	TRBJ2-5	11	NA	TGCAGTGTGGTCTCCCAGGGGACCCAGTACTTC	CSVVSQGTQYF
TRBV28	NA	TRBJ1-3	16	NA	TGTGCCAGCAGTTTCGCCGGCGCCCTCGCTGGAAACACCATATATTTT	CASSFAGALAGNTIYF
TRBV5-1	NA	TRBJ1-1	14	NA	TGCGCCAGCAGCTTAACAGGGCCGAACACTGAAGCTTTCTTT	CASSLTGPNTEAFF
TRBV7-8	NA	TRBJ2-7	15	NA	TGTGCCAGCAGCTTGCGGAACCCGGGACGGTACGAGCAGTACTTC	CASSLRNPGRYEQYF
TRBV19	NA	TRBJ1-2	11	NA	TGTGCCAGTAGTATAGGCTATGGCTACACCTTC	CASSIGYGYTF
TRBV4-2	TRBD2	TRBJ2-3	20	NA	TGTGCCAGCAGCTCCCTCCTGACTAGCGGGGGGGAGAGGAGTGCAGATACGCAGTATTTT	CASSSLLTSGGERSADTQYF
TRBV5-1	NA	TRBJ2-7	13	NA	TGCGCCAGCAGCTTGGAGGACAGCTACGAGCAGTACTTC	CASSLEDSYEQYF
TRBV7-2	TRBD2	TRBJ2-3	17	NA	TGTGCCAGCAGCCGACTAGCGGGAGGGGGGGGCACAGATACGCAGTATTTT	CASSRLAGGGGTDTQYF
TRBV10-3	NA	TRBJ2-1	14	NA	TGTGCCATCAGTGAGGTGGCCTTACGTCAGGAGCAGTTCTTC	CAISEVALRQEQFF
TRBV25-1	TRBD1	TRBJ1-5	15	NA	TGTGCCAGCAGTGAATTAGGACAGGATGGTCAGCCCCAGCATTTT	CASSELGQDGQPQHF
TRBV19	NA	TRBJ2-3	14	NA	TGTGCCAGTAGGGCGGACTGGGGCACAGATACGCAGTATTTT	CASRADWGTDTQYF
TRBV7-9	NA	TRBJ2-2	13	NA	TGTGCCAGCAGCTCCTCGAACACCGGGGAGCTGTTTTTT	CASSSSNTGELFF
TRBV7-2	NA	TRBJ1-1	15	NA	TGTGCCAGCAGCCAATACAGGGCCGAGAACACTGAAGCTTTCTTT	CASSQYRAENTEAFF
TRBV27	NA	TRBJ2-5	12	NA	TGTGCCAGCACTCACCCCCCAGAGACCCAGTACTTC	CASTHPPETQYF
TRBV5-6	NA	TRBJ1-5	14	NA	TGTGCCAGCAGTATAGGAGGGTACAATCAGCCCCAGCATTTT	CASSIGGYNQPQHF